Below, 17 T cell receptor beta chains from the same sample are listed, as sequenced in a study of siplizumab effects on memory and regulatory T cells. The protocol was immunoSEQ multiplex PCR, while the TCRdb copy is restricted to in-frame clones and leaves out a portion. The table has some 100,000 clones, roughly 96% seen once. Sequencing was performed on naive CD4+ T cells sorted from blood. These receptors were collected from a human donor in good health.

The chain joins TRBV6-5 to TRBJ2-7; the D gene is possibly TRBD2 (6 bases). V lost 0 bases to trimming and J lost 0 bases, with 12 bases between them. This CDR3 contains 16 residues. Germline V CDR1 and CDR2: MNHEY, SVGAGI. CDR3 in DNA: TGTGCCAGCAGTTACTCGACCGGGGGTCGCTCCTACGAGCAGTACTTC. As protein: CASSYSTGGRSYEQYF.

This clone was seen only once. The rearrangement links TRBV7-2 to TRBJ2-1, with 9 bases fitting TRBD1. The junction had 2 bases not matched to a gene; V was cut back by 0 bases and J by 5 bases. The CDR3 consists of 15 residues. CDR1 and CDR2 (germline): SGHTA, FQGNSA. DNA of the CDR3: TGTGCCAGCAGCTTAGCACAGGGGGCACACAATGAGCAGTTCTTC. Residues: CASSLAQGAHNEQFF.

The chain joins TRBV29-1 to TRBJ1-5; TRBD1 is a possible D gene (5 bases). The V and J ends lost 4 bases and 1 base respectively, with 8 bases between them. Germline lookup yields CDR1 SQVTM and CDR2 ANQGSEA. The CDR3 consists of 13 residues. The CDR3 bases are TGCAGCGTTGGGGAGGGGAGCAATCAGCCCCAGCATTTT. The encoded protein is CSVGEGSNQPQHF.

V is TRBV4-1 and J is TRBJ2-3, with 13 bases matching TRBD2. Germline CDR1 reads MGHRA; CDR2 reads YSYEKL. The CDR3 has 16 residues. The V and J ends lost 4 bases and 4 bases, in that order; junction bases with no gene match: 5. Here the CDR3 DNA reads TGCGCCAGCAGCCTCAGACTAGCGGGGGGTTCAGATACGCAGTATTTT. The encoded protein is CASSLRLAGGSDTQYF.

CDR3 sequence: CASSLGAGTDTQYF. CDR3 sequence (DNA): TGCGCCAGCAGCTTAGGGGCCGGCACAGATACGCAGTATTTT. This chain connects TRBV5-1 to TRBJ2-3; D is perhaps TRBD1 (5 bases). The germline V gene encodes CDR1 SGHRS and CDR2 YFSETQ. Trimming stripped 2 bases from V and 1 base from J, with 8 bases between. The CDR3 consists of 14 residues.

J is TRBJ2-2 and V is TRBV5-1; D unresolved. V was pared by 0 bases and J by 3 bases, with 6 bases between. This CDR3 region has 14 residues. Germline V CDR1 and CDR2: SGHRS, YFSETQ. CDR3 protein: CASSLASDTGELFF. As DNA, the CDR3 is TGCGCCAGCAGCTTGGCCTCAGACACCGGGGAGCTGTTTTTT.

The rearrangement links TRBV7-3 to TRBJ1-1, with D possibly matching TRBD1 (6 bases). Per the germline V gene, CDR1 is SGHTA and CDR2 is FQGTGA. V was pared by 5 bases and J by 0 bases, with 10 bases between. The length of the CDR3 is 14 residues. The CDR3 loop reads CASSAGGMNTEAFF. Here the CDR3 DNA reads TGTGCCAGCAGCGCCGGGGGCATGAACACTGAAGCTTTCTTT.

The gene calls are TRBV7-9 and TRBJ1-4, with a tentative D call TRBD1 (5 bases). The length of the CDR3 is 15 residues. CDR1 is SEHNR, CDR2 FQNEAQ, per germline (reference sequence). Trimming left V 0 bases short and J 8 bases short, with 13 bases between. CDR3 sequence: CASSLAPQGIEKLFF. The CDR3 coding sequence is TGTGCCAGCAGCTTAGCTCCCCAGGGTATAGAAAAACTGTTTTTT.

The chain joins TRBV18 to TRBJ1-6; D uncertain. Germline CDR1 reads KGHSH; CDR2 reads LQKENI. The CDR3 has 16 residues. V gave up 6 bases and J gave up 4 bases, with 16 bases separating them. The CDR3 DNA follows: TGTGCCAGCTCTCAAAACGACAACTCATATAATTCACCCCTCCACTTT. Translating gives CASSQNDNSYNSPLHF.

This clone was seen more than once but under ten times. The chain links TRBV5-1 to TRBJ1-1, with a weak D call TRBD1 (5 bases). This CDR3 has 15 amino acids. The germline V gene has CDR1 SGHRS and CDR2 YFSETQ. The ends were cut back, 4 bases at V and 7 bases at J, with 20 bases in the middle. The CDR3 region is CASSPPGQGVGEAFF. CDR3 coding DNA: TGCGCCAGCAGCCCTCCCGGCCAGGGAGTCGGTGAAGCTTTCTTT.

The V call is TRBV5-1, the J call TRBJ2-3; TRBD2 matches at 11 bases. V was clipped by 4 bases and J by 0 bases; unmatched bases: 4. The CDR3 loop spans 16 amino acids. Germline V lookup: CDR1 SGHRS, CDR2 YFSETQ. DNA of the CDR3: TGCGCCAGCAGCCCTAGCGGGGGGACTAGCACAGATACGCAGTATTTT. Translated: CASSPSGGTSTDTQYF.

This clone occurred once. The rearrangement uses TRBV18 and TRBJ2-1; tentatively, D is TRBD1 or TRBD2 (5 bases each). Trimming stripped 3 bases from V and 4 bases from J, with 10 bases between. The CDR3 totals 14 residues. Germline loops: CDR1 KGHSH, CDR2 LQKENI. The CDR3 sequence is CASSPGDLYNEQFF. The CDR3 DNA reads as TGTGCCAGCTCACCGGGGGACCTGTACAATGAGCAGTTCTTC.

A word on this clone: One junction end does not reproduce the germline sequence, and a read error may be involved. As DNA, the CDR3 is TGTGCCATCAGTGAGTCCGACGTCAGCGATGAGCAGTTCTTC. It codes for CAISESDVSDEQFF. This chain connects TRBV6-5 to TRBJ2-1; D is ambiguous. Germline lookup yields CDR1 MNHEY and CDR2 SVGAGI. This CDR3 spans 14 amino acids.

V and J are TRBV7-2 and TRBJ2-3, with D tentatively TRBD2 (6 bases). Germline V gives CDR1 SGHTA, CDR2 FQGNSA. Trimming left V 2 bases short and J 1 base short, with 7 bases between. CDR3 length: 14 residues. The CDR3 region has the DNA TGTGCCAGCAGCTTACGGAGGGGCACAGATACGCAGTATTTT. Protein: CASSLRRGTDTQYF.

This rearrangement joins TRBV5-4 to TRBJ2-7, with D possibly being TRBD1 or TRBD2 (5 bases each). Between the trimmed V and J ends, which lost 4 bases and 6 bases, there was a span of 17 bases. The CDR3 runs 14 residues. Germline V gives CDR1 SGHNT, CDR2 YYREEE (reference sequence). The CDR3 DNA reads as TGTGCCAGCAGCCCCCCCAACCGTGGGGGCGAGCAGTACTTC. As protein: CASSPPNRGGEQYF. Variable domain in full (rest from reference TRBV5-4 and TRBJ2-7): ETGVTQSPTHLIKTRGQQVTLRCSSQSGHNTVSWYQQALGQGPQFIFQYYREEENGRGNFPPRFSGLQFPNYSSELNVNALELDDSALYLCASSPPNRGGEQYFGPGTRLTVT.

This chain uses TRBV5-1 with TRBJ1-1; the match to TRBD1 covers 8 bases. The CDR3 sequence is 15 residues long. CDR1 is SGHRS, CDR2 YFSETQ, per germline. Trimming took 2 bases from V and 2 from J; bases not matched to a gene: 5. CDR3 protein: CASSFLGQENTEAFF. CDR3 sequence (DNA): TGCGCCAGCAGCTTCCTGGGACAGGAAAACACTGAAGCTTTCTTT.

The CDR3 sequence is CASSLRDGYNSPLHF. CDR3 bases: TGTGCCAGCAGTCTCCGGGACGGTTATAATTCACCCCTCCACTTT. The chain joins TRBV28 to TRBJ1-6, with a tentative D call TRBD1 (5 bases). Trimming took off 5 bases at V and 4 bases at J, with 12 bases between the two ends. Germline V lookup: CDR1 MDHEN, CDR2 SYDVKM. This CDR3 has 15 amino acids.